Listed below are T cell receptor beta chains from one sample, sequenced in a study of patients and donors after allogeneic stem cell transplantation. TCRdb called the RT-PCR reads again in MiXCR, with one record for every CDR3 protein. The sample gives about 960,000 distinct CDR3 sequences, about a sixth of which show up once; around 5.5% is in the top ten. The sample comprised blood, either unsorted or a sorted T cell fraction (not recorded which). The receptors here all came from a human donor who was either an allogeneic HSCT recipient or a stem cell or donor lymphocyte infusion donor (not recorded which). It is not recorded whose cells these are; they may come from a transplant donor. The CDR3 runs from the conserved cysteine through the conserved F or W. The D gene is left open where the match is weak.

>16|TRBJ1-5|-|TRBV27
CASSTCISCTNQPQHF
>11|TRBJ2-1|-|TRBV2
CASSDPMEQFF
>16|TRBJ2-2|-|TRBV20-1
CSARDAGAANTGELFF
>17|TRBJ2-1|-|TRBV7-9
CASSTGPFRLSYNEQFF
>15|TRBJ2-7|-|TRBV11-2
CASSSSGTFPYEQYF
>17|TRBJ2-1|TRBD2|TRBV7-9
CASSPRVTSGTYNEQFF
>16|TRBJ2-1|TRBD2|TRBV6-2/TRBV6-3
CASRGTSGISYNEQFF
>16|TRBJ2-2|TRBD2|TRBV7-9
CASSPGLAGETGELFF
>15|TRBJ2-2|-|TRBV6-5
CASSYWPGLTGELFF
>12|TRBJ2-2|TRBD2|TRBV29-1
CSGTSNTGELFF
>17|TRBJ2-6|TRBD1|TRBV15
CATSRDRGQGEANVLTF
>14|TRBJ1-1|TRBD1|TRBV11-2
CASSVGQQNTEAFF
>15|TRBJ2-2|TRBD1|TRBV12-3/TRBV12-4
CASSRFGQVAGELFF
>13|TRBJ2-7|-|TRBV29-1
CSGLGTESAEQYF
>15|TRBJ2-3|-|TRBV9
CASSVRGRRTDTQYF
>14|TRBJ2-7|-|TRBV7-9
CASSRLAVSYEQYF
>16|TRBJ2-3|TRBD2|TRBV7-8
CASSSSGGGLADTQYF
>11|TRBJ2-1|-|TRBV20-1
CSAKRGGEQFF
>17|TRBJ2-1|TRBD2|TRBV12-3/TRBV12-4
CASSLVVARGGLGEQFF
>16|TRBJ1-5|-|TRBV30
CAWSVLGAWGNQPQHF
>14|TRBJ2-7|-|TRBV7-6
CASSLLKSSYEQYF
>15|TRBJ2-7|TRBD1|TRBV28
CASRTSPGQPYEQYF
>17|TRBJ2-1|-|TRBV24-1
CATSDFVGLSSYNEQFF
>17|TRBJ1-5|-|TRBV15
CATSRDMGQKRNQPQHF
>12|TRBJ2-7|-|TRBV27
CASRDRLYEQYF
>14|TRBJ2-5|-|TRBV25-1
CASSAGSMQETQYF
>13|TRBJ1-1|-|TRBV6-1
CASRTTTNTEAFF
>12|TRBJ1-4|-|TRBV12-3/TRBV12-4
CAIIIFGEKLFF
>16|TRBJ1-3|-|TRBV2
CASSAYSGIAGNTIYF
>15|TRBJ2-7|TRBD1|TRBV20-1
CSAPHRGQGTYEQYF
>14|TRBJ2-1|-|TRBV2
CASSEMGEVGEQFF
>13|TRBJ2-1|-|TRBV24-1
CATSDFPGDEQFF
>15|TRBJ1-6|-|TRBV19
CATQQGWGNNSPLHF
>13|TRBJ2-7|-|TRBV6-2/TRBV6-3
CASSRDSQYEQYF
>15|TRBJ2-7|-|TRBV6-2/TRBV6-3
CASSYSKAGPGEQYF
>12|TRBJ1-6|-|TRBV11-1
CASTTTGAPLHF
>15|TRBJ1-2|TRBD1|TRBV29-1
CSVSSTRTGVYGYTF
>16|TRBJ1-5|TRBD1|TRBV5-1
CASSLGTGNSNQPQHF
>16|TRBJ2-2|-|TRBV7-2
CASSLMSVANTGELFF
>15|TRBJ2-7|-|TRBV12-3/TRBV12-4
CASSFRGGNRYEQYF
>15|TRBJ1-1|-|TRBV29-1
CSVEYRGRRGTEAFF